This is a list of T cell receptor beta chains from one sample in a study of shared clonotypes between healthy human individuals. The table came from immunoSEQ multiplex PCR; TCRdb's copy has only in-frame clones and leaves some out. The sample has about 600,000 clones, roughly 98% seen once. Material: naive CD8+ T cells sorted from blood. Receptor source: a man aged 25-45 years in good health. CDR3s include the opening cysteine and the closing phenylalanine or tryptophan. A D gene is named only where the DNA matches it firmly. Some rows mark clone size as missing; the rest say once, few, many or name a class of expanded clone.

v_gene	j_gene	d_gene	abundance	CDR3aa	CDR3nt
TRBV5-8	TRBJ1-2	-	-	CASSLDYGYTF	TGTGCCAGCAGCTTAGACTATGGCTACACCTTC
TRBV6-1	TRBJ2-1	TRBD1	-	CASSEARIIVDRAGNEQFF	TGTGCCAGCAGTGAAGCGCGTATTATTGTGGACAGGGCTGGCAATGAGCAGTTCTTC
TRBV19	TRBJ1-1	-	-	CASSISGRTEAFF	TGTGCCAGTAGTATTTCGGGGAGAACTGAAGCTTTCTTT
TRBV4-1	TRBJ1-1	-	once	CASSQVIPLSDTEAFF	TGCGCCAGCAGCCAAGTAATACCCCTGTCGGACACTGAAGCTTTCTTT
TRBV15	TRBJ2-3	-	-	CATSRRGGTDTQYF	TGTGCCACCAGCAGAAGGGGTGGGACAGATACGCAGTATTTT
TRBV11-3	TRBJ2-3	TRBD2	-	CASSLTGTSGVTDTQYF	TGTGCCAGCAGCCTTACCGGGACTAGCGGGGTAACAGATACGCAGTATTTT
TRBV28	TRBJ1-2	TRBD1	-	CASSLRQGARSGYTF	TGTGCCAGCAGTTTGAGACAGGGGGCGAGATCAGGCTACACCTTC
TRBV6-1	TRBJ1-2	-	-	CASSEAQGPGYTF	TGTGCCAGCAGTGAAGCCCAGGGGCCTGGCTACACCTTC
TRBV27	TRBJ2-7	-	-	CASSLTGRASYEQYF	TGTGCCAGCAGTTTAACTGGGCGCGCCTCCTACGAGCAGTACTTC
TRBV28	TRBJ1-1	-	once	CASSLPRGLNTEAFF	TGTGCCAGCAGCCTCCCCAGGGGATTGAACACTGAAGCTTTCTTT
TRBV4-1	TRBJ2-7	-	-	CASSQEPASYEQYF	TGCGCCAGCAGCCAAGAACCAGCTTCCTACGAGCAGTACTTC
TRBV29-1	TRBJ1-2	TRBD1	once	CSTRQGARDGYTF	TGCAGCACGCGACAGGGGGCGAGAGATGGCTACACCTTC
TRBV27	TRBJ2-7	-	-	CASTGSSYEQYF	TGTGCCAGCACCGGAAGCTCCTACGAGCAGTACTTC
TRBV2	TRBJ2-1	-	-	CASSRQQGFF	TGTGCCAGCAGTCGGCAACAGGGGTTCTTC
TRBV29-1	TRBJ2-1	-	-	CSVERNPDAYNEQFF	TGCAGCGTTGAAAGGAACCCGGACGCCTACAATGAGCAGTTCTTC
TRBV11-2	TRBJ2-7	-	few	CASSFGNSYEQYF	TGTGCCAGCAGCTTCGGGAACTCCTACGAGCAGTACTTC
TRBV7-6	TRBJ2-5	-	-	CASSLGRERETQYF	TGTGCCAGCAGCTTAGGGCGGGAAAGAGAGACCCAGTACTTC
TRBV9	TRBJ2-3	-	-	CASSVEGVPDTQYF	TGTGCCAGCAGCGTAGAAGGGGTCCCAGATACGCAGTATTTT
TRBV6-1	TRBJ2-1	-	-	CASSVRYNEQFF	TGTGCCAGCAGTGTGAGATACAATGAGCAGTTCTTC
TRBV13	TRBJ2-6	-	-	CASSSLLSGANVLTF	TGTGCCAGCAGTTCCCTCCTCTCTGGGGCCAACGTCCTGACTTTC
TRBV5-6	TRBJ2-3	TRBD2	-	CASSFYPSGWIDTQYF	TGTGCCAGCAGCTTCTATCCTAGCGGGTGGATAGATACGCAGTATTTT
TRBV11-2	TRBJ2-1	TRBD2	-	CASSLGRTSGRDYNEQFF	TGTGCCAGCAGCTTAGGCCGGACTAGCGGGAGGGATTACAATGAGCAGTTCTTC
TRBV10-2	TRBJ2-7	-	-	CASSEGGRTYEQYF	TGCGCCAGCAGTGAGGGGGGGCGCACCTACGAGCAGTACTTC
TRBV11-3	TRBJ2-1	-	-	CASSLGKYNEQFF	TGTGCCAGCAGCTTAGGGAAGTACAATGAGCAGTTCTTC
TRBV10-3	TRBJ1-5	-	-	CATGLGEGPQHF	TGTGCCACAGGGTTAGGGGAAGGGCCCCAGCATTTT
TRBV13	TRBJ2-1	TRBD1	-	CASSFTGVPNEQFF	TGTGCCAGCAGCTTTACAGGGGTCCCCAATGAGCAGTTCTTC
TRBV6-5	TRBJ2-5	-	-	CASSYSKIQETQYF	TGTGCCAGCAGTTACTCGAAAATCCAAGAGACCCAGTACTTC
TRBV28	TRBJ2-7	-	-	CASSADLISYEQYF	TGTGCCAGCAGTGCGGACTTAATCTCCTACGAGCAGTACTTC
TRBV2	TRBJ2-3	-	-	CASRRPTSEATDTQYF	TGTGCCAGCAGGCGACCGACTAGTGAGGCCACAGATACGCAGTATTTT
TRBV5-1	TRBJ2-1	-	-	CASSPPTGYNEQFF	TGCGCCAGCAGTCCTCCTACAGGGTACAATGAGCAGTTCTTC
TRBV18	TRBJ2-7	TRBD1	-	CASSPLSGTGGTSEQYF	TGTGCCAGCTCACCACTGAGTGGGACAGGGGGGACGAGCGAGCAGTACTTC
TRBV27	TRBJ2-7	TRBD1	-	CASSHDPGQALYEQYF	TGTGCCAGCAGTCACGACCCGGGACAGGCCCTCTACGAGCAGTACTTC
TRBV28	TRBJ1-2	-	-	CASSLSPLNRYGYTF	TGTGCCAGCAGTTTGAGTCCCCTCAACCGCTATGGCTACACCTTC